This T cell receptor beta chain originates from a study of blood T cells in healthy people across ages. This CDR3 contains 14 residues. V lost 6 bases to trimming and J lost 0 bases, with 9 bases between them. Germline V gives CDR1 SEHNR, CDR2 FQNEAQ (reference sequence). Primers used in a second PCR of roughly 6 to 12 cycles were a sample-barcoded 5' primer and a J-beta primer mix. A template-switch adaptor containing 12 random nucleotides labeled each cDNA molecule. Paired-end reads containing CDR3 totaled no fewer than 2.5 million for each sample. TCRdb fed the 5' RACE reads into MiXCR, producing one record per CDR3 protein. This table has around 670,000 distinct CDR3 sequences, approximately 30% appearing once. General study points: Estimates based on one million T cells were treated as lower bounds. Donor CMV status, an unknown factor, possibly confounded changes in expanded clonotypes.

This clonotype was detected only a few times. What it binds is not known. The material sequenced was blood. V and J are TRBV7-9 and TRBJ1-3; D is uncertain. The clonotype comes from a woman older than 75 in good health. In nucleotides, the CDR3 is TGTGCCAGCAGAGTAGTGGGCTCTGGAAACACCATATATTTT. It is translated as CASRVVGSGNTIYF.